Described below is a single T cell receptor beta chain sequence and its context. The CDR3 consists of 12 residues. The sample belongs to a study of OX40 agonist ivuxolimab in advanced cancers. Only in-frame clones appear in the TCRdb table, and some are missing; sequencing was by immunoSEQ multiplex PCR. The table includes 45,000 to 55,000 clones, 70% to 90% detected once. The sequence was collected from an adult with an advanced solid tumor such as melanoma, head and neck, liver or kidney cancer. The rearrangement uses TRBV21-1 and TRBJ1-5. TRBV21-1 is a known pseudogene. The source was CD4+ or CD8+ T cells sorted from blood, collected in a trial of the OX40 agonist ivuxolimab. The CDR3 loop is CASQVGYQPQHF. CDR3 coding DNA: TGTGCCAGTCAAGTGGGATACCAGCCCCAGCATTTT.